The TCR beta chain under discussion was sequenced for a study of control samples from healthy donors and cancer patients. Sequencing was performed with immunoSEQ multiplex PCR; in TCRdb, only in-frame clones are kept and a portion is missing. The sample shows 120,000 or so clones, approximately 92% of them seen only once. Germline trimming cut 4 bases from V and 5 bases from J; bases unmatched to any gene: 1. Germline-derived CDR1 and CDR2 are MGHRA and YSYEKL. CDR3 length: 14 amino acids. The receptor's source is a man older than 75 with head and neck cancer. The V gene is TRBV4-1, the J gene TRBJ2-3, with 12 bases that match TRBD2. The sample was PBMCs. The DNA for the CDR3 is TGCGCCAGCAGCCGGACTAGCGGGGAAGATACGCAGTATTTT. Translation: CASSRTSGEDTQYF.